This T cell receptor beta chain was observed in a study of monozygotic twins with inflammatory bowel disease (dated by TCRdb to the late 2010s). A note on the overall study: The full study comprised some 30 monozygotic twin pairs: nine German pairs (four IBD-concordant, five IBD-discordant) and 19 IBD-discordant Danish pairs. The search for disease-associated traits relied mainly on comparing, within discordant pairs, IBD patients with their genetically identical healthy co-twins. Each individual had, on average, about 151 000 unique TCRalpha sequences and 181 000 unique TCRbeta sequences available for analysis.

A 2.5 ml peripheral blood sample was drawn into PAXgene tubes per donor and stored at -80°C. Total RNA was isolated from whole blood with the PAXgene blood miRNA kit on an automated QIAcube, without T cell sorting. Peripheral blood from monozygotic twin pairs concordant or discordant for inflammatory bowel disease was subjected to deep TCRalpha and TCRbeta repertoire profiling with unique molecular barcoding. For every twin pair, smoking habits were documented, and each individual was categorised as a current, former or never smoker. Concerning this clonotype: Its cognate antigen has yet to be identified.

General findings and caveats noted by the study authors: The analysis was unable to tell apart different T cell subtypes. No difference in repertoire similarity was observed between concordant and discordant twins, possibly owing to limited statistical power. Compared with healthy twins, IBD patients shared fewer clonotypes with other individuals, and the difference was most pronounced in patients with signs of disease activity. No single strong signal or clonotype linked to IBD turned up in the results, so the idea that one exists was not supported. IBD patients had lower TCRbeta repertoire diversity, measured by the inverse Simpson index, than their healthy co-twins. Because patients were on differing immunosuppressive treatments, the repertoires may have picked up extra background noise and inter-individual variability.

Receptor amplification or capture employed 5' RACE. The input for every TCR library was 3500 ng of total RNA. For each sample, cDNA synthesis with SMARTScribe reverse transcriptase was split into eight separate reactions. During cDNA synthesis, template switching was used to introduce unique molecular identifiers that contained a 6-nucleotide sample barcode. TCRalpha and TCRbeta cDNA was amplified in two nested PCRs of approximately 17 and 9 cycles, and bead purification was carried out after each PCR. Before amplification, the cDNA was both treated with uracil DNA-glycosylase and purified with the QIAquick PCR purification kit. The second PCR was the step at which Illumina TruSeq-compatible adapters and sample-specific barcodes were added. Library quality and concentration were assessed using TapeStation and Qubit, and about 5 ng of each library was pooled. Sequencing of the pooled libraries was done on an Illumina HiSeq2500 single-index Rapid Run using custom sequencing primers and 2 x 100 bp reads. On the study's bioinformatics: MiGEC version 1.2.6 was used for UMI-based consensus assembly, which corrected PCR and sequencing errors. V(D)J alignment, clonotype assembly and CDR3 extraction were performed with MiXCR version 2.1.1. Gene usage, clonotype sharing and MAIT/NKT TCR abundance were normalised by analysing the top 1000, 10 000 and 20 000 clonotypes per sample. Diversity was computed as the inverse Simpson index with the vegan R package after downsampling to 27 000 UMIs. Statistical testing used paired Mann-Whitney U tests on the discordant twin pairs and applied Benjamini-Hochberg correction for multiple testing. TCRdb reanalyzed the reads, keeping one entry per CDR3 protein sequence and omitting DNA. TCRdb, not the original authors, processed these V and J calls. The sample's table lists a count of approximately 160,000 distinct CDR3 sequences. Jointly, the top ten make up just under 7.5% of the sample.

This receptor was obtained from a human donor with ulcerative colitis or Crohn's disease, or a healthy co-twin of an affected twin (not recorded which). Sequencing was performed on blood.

The CDR3 protein is CAISEGGAGQPQHF. The rearranged chain carries TRBV10-3 and TRBJ1-5; TCRdb returns TRBD1, unconfirmable since there is no DNA. CDR1 and CDR2 (ENHRY, SYGVKD) derive from the germline V gene. The CDR3, from cysteine to phenylalanine, totals 14 residues. The DNA sequence is not available.